These 20 T cell receptor beta chains were all obtained from the same sample, sequenced in a study of T cell clonality in common variable immunodeficiency. Here immunoSEQ multiplex PCR was the method, and the copy in TCRdb shows in-frame clones only, minus some. Observed are about 52,000 clones, no singletons, with the top ten taking more than 3%. The sequenced sample consisted of peripheral blood mononuclear cells. These receptors were obtained from a person aged 18-70 years in good health.

This clone was recorded at least ten times. Read coverage stops 3 residues before the CDR3 terminus; the germline J gene supplies the remainder. This CDR3 is also generated by other DNA sequences in the sample. This chain uses TRBV18 with TRBJ1-3, with 9 nucleotides matching TRBD1. Unmatched junction bases numbered 8, after V lost 3 bases and J lost 8 bases. The germline gives CDR1 KGHSH, CDR2 LQKENI. This CDR3 comprises 15 residues. The CDR3 bases that were read are TGTGCCAGCTCACCCTCCTGGGACAGGGAGGACACC. This sequence encodes CASSPSWDREDT. The CDR3 reads in full as CASSPSWDREDTIYF.

This clone showed up many times. The CDR3 goes on 3 residues after the read ends, and that part is filled in from the germline J gene. This sequence joins TRBV19 and TRBJ2-1; tentative D call: TRBD1 (6 bases). This CDR3 contains 15 residues. V was clipped by 3 bases and J by 2 bases, with 11 bases between them. Germline lookup yields CDR1 LNHDA and CDR2 SQIVND (reference sequence). CDR3 DNA, as far as it was read: TGTGCCAGTAGTATTACAGGGAACCCCTACAATGAG. This gives the protein CASSITGNPYNE. In full, the CDR3 reads CASSITGNPYNEQFF.

The sample holds many counts of this clone. The read finishes 3 residues shy of the CDR3 end, and the germline J gene is used to complete it. V and J are TRBV5-1 and TRBJ2-5; TRBD2 matches at 7 bases. There are 14 residues in the CDR3. CDR1 and CDR2 from the germline V gene are SGHRS and YFSETQ. Trimming at V came to 3 bases and at J to 0 bases, leaving 2 bases not matched to a gene. The CDR3 loop reads CASSYTSDQETQYF. Partial CDR3 DNA: TGCGCCAGCAGCTATACTAGCGACCAAGAGACC.

This clone was recorded many times. The read finishes 3 residues shy of the CDR3 end, and the germline J gene is used to complete it. The V gene is TRBV7-9, the J gene TRBJ2-7, with a weak D call TRBD2 (6 bases). Trimming removed 1 base from V and 1 base from J, with 8 bases in between. The CDR3 length is 14 residues. Germline V gives CDR1 SEHNR, CDR2 FQNEAQ (reference sequence). CDR3 residues: CASSLGGLSYEQYF. The CDR3 DNA, read in part, is TGTGCCAGCAGCTTAGGGGGACTTTCCTACGAG.

This clone was picked up many times. The DNA ends 3 residues before the CDR3 does, and the rest of the CDR3 is filled in from the germline J gene. The V and J genes are TRBV6-4 and TRBJ2-5; 12 bases are a match to TRBD2. Germline V lookup: CDR1 MRHNA, CDR2 SNTAGT. This CDR3 spans 15 amino acids. V shed 5 bases and J 2 bases; nucleotides not matched to a gene: 3. CDR3 amino acids: CASSPGTSGQETQYF. Partial CDR3 DNA: TGTGCCAGCAGTCCCGGGACTAGCGGGCAAGAGACC.

This clone came up many times. The read gets to within 3 residues of the CDR3 end, and the germline J gene fills in the rest. The V gene is TRBV20-1, the J gene TRBJ2-7; 8 nucleotides align to TRBD1. Germline CDR1 and CDR2: DFQATT and SNEGSKA (reference sequence). The CDR3 is 14 amino acids. With 2 bases clipped from V and 5 bases from J, the junction kept 8 bases outside the gene matches. The covered CDR3 bases are TGCAGTGCTAGACCTTCGACAGGGGCGGACGAG. Translating it yields CSARPSTGADE. The complete CDR3 reads CSARPSTGADEQYF.

This clone was observed a handful of times. One end of the junction does not line up with germline, which may come from a read error. The CDR3 goes on 3 residues after the read ends, and that part is filled in from the germline J gene. The rearrangement links TRBV7-7 to TRBJ1-2; no definite D call. In germline, CDR1 is SSHAT, CDR2 FNYEAQ (reference sequence). CDR3 length: 13 residues. The CDR3 region is CASSSTPTDTYTF. CDR3 bases read: TGTGCTAGCAGCTCTACCCCCACAGATACC.

This clone was detected many times. The read terminates 3 residues before the CDR3 end, so the remaining end is supplied by the germline J gene. This rearrangement joins TRBV2 to TRBJ2-3; a possible D gene is TRBD1 (5 bases). Per germline, CDR1 SNHLY and CDR2 FYNNEI. V was shortened by 2 bases and J by 4 bases, with 10 bases between the two germline ends. This CDR3 region has 14 residues. CDR3 bases read: TGTGCCAGCAGTGAACCGCAGGGCCCAGATACG. Translating gives CASSEPQGPDT. The complete CDR3 reads CASSEPQGPDTQYF.

This clone was counted at least ten times. The read is 3 residues too short to cover the CDR3 end, so that end is filled in from the germline J gene. The chain employs TRBV29-1 and TRBJ2-3; 12 bases map to TRBD1. From germline, CDR1 is SQVTM and CDR2 ANQGSEA. The CDR3 consists of 16 residues. The sequenced CDR3 bases are TGCAGCGCAGGGCGTCGGGACAGGGGGCTGTGGGAGACG. Its translation is CSAGRRDRGLWET. Given in full, the CDR3 is CSAGRRDRGLWETQYF.

This clone was seen ten or more times. The CDR3 goes on 3 residues after the read ends, and that part is filled in from the germline J gene. The chain is built from TRBV7-3 and TRBJ1-6; 7 bases line up with TRBD1. This CDR3 region has 15 residues. Trimming removed 1 base from V and 6 bases from J; junction bases left unmatched: 3. Germline values: CDR1 SGHTA, CDR2 FQGTGA. The CDR3 loop is CASSLSGTANSPLHF. Incomplete CDR3 DNA: TGTGCCAGCAGCTTAAGCGGGACAGCTAATTCACCC.

This clone was seen at least ten times. The read stops 3 residues short of the end of the CDR3; the missing end is completed from the germline J gene. The chain joins TRBV12-3 or TRBV12-4 to TRBJ1-4, with a tentative D call TRBD1 (5 bases). This CDR3 has 13 amino acids. The V gene lost 6 bases and the J gene lost 5 bases, with 10 bases spanning the gap. The chain's CDR3 is CASRLQENEKLFF. The DNA read from the CDR3 is TGTGCCAGCAGGCTACAGGAAAATGAAAAA.

In this sample, this clone turned up many times. Read sequence stops 3 residues before the CDR3 end, and the germline J gene provides the missing end. The rearrangement uses TRBV13 and TRBJ2-3; D may be TRBD1 (6 bases). The CDR3 sequence is 13 residues long. Deletions cut 8 bases from V and 1 base from J, with 10 bases between. Germline-derived CDR1 and CDR2 are PRHDT and FYEKMQ (reference sequence). CDR3 in amino acids: CASAAGGTDTQYF. The CDR3 DNA, read in part, is TGTGCCAGCGCCGCAGGGGGCACAGATACG.

To note about this clone: Read sequence stops 3 residues before the CDR3 end, and the germline J gene provides the missing end. The chain has TRBV30 and TRBJ1-2; D ambiguous. The CDR3 covers 17 residues. Per the germline V gene, CDR1 is GTSNPN and CDR2 is SVGIG (reference sequence). The CDR3 bases that were read are TGTGCCTGGAGTGTACGACTAGCGGGAATGATGTACAATGAC. Translated, it gives CAWSVRLAGMMYND. The entire CDR3 is CAWSVRLAGMMYNDYTF. The full variable domain, rest sourced from reference TRBV30 and TRBJ1-2, is SQTIHQWPATLVQPVGSPLSLECTVEGTSNPNLYWYRQAAGRGLQLLFYSVGIGQISSEVPQNLSASRPQDRQFILSSKKLLLSDSGFYLCAWSVRLAGMMYNDYTFGSGTRLTVV.

This clone was recorded many times. Incomplete CDR3 DNA: TGCGCCAGCAGCCAAGAGGCCTTCGAATCCCAGGGAACAGATACG. Translation: CASSQEAFESQGTDT. From start to end, the CDR3 is CASSQEAFESQGTDTQYF. V usage is TRBV4-1 and J usage is TRBJ2-3; perhaps TRBD1 as D (5 bases). The CDR3 end lies 3 residues beyond the end of the read and is filled in from the germline J gene. This CDR3 has 18 amino acids. Germline loops: CDR1 MGHRA, CDR2 YSYEKL. V lost 0 bases to trimming and J lost 3 bases, with 19 bases between them.

This clone was counted at least ten times. The read finishes 3 residues shy of the CDR3 end, and the germline J gene is used to complete it. This chain joins TRBV6-1 and TRBJ2-2; D is undetermined. Trimming stripped 4 bases from V and 7 bases from J, with 4 bases between. Germline values: CDR1 MNHNS, CDR2 SASEGT. This CDR3 contains 11 residues. The CDR3 bases that were read are TGTGCCAGCAGTGTCAGCGGGGAG. Translated, it gives CASSVSGE. In full, the CDR3 reads CASSVSGELFF.

Many counts were recorded for this clone. The read is 3 residues too short to cover the CDR3 end, so that end is filled in from the germline J gene. V usage is TRBV20-1 and J usage is TRBJ2-2; 14 positions agree with TRBD2. The CDR3 covers 15 residues. Unmatched junction bases numbered 4, after V lost 4 bases and J lost 6 bases. CDR1 is DFQATT and CDR2 is SNEGSKA in the germline V gene (reference sequence). The sequenced CDR3 bases are TGCAGTGCTATCGGACTAGCGGGAGGATCCGGGGAG. Protein: CSAIGLAGGSGE. Given in full, the CDR3 is CSAIGLAGGSGELFF.

This clone was counted a few times. The CDR3 end lies 3 residues beyond the end of the read and is filled in from the germline J gene. The chain joins TRBV7-3 to TRBJ2-3; 10 bases match TRBD2. The germline CDR1 and CDR2 sequences are SGHTA and FQGTGA. The CDR3 loop spans 16 amino acids. CDR3 sequence reads: CASSLNPSGSWETQYF. The CDR3 bases that were read are TGTGCCAGCAGCTTAAACCCTAGCGGGAGCTGGGAGACG.

The sample holds many counts of this clone. The read terminates 3 residues before the CDR3 end, so the remaining end is supplied by the germline J gene. The V call is TRBV19, the J call TRBJ2-1; 14 bases line up with TRBD2. Germline loops: CDR1 LNHDA, CDR2 SQIVND (reference sequence). V was clipped by 1 base and J by 8 bases; unmatched bases: 4. The CDR3 contains 16 residues. The part of the CDR3 DNA that was read is TGTGCCAGTAGTATAGGGGGACTAGCGGGAGTCTATGAG. It specifies CASSIGGLAGVYE. The full CDR3 reads CASSIGGLAGVYEQFF. Using reference TRBV19 and TRBJ2-1 for the parts outside the CDR3, the full variable domain is DGGITQSPKYLFRKEGQNVTLSCEQNLNHDAMYWYRQDPGQGLRLIYYSQIVNDFQKGDIAEGYSVSREKKESFPLTVTSAQKNPTAFYLCASSIGGLAGVYEQFFGPGTRLTVL.

This clone has a count of ten or more. The read falls 3 residues short of the CDR3 end, and the missing part is taken from the germline J gene. The chain has TRBV30 and TRBJ1-5; D is possibly TRBD1 (6 bases). Germline V lookup: CDR1 GTSNPN, CDR2 SVGIG (reference sequence). The CDR3 contains 13 residues. The germline V and J ends were trimmed by 7 bases and 5 bases, with 15 bases remaining between them. The part of the CDR3 DNA that was read is TGTGCCTACCGAGGGGGGGGCGATCAGCCC. This gives the protein CAYRGGGDQP. The full CDR3 sequence reads CAYRGGGDQPQHF.

At least ten counts were recorded for this clone. The read halts 3 residues ahead of the CDR3 end, with the missing end drawn from the germline J gene. The chain carries TRBV12-3 or TRBV12-4 and TRBJ2-5; tentative D call: TRBD2 (6 bases). The CDR3 has 15 amino acids. V was cut by 1 base and J by 1 base, with 10 bases left in between. The covered CDR3 bases are TGTGCCAGCAGTTTAGGCGGGGCGAGCCAAGAGACC. Translating it yields CASSLGGASQET. The full CDR3 sequence reads CASSLGGASQETQYF.